This T cell receptor (beta chain) was sequenced for a study of monozygotic twins with inflammatory bowel disease. The CDR3 spans 13 residues. Germline values: CDR1 SGHTA, CDR2 FQGNSA. TCRdb re-called the 5' RACE reads and shows each CDR3 protein once, DNA omitted. Its listing shows just over 300,000 distinct CDR3 sequences. Collection of a roughly 2.4 ml blood sample took place per donor. The sample was blood. The V call is TRBV7-2, the J call TRBJ2-1. This sequence originates from a human donor with ulcerative colitis or Crohn's disease, or a healthy co-twin of an affected twin (not recorded which). CDR3 loop: CASSYNSYNEQFF.